This T cell receptor beta chain was captured by sequencing in a study of blood T cell repertoires in COVID-19. Methods used by the authors: Reference gene primer amplification yielded estimated nucleated cell counts. Sequencing was performed with immunoSEQ multiplex PCR; in TCRdb, only in-frame clones are kept and a portion is missing. V and J calls and clone size follow that table, whereas D and trimming were derived from the DNA. The sample carries approximately 170,000 clones, about 89% recorded once. V lost 5 bases, J lost 0 bases, and 13 bases lay in between. Germline CDR1 is SEHNR and CDR2 is FQNEAQ (reference sequence). This CDR3 is 15 amino acids long.

The sequencing input was peripheral blood. The V and J genes are TRBV7-9 and TRBJ1-1; D ambiguous. This TCR came from a man aged 70-80 years with acute or convalescent COVID-19. This CDR3 is CASSPYGRVNTEAFF. CDR3 in DNA: TGTGCCAGCAGCCCGTATGGGCGCGTGAACACTGAAGCTTTCTTT.